The text below deals with one TCR beta chain. This sample is part of a study of blood T cell repertoires in COVID-19. Study in general: Donors in the United States, Italy and Spain gave samples during acute or convalescent COVID-19.

TCRdb's table, derived via immunoSEQ multiplex PCR, lists solely in-frame clones and lacks some. The sample includes approximately 200,000 clones, approximately 80% of them seen just once. J gave up 8 bases and V 5 bases, and 5 bases lay outside the gene matches. Germline lookup yields CDR1 MNHEY and CDR2 SVGAGI. The length of the CDR3 is 13 residues. Everyone who took part was roughly 18 to 89 years old, and they came from 20 to 25 US areas. Participant reports of clinical history set cohort assignment. The chain couples TRBV6-5 to TRBJ1-4; TRBD1 matches at 7 bases. Sequenced: PBMCs or T cells enriched from blood (not recorded which). The TCR sequence derives from a middle-aged woman with acute COVID-19. For the CDR3, the DNA is TGTGCCAGCAGTCCGTCGACAGGGGAAAAACTGTTTTTT. Protein sequence: CASSPSTGEKLFF.